One sample yielded the 12 T cell receptor beta chains listed below, sequenced in a study of CD8 T cells in Susac syndrome. After extraction with the RNeasy kit, roughly 0.45 to 1 ug of the RNA was reverse transcribed using random hexamers. Via MiXCR, TCRdb re-called the immunoSEQ multiplex PCR reads, giving one row per CDR3 protein. Of over 130,000 distinct CDR3 sequences in the sample, roughly 95% were seen once. Sample: CD4+ T cells from PBMCs. These receptors originate from a human donor with multiple sclerosis.

The chain is built from TRBV20-1 and TRBJ2-1, with D maybe TRBD2 (6 bases). Germline CDR1 reads DFQATT; CDR2 reads SNEGSKA (reference sequence). This CDR3 is built from 14 residues. V dropped 6 bases and J dropped 4 bases, with 16 bases sitting between them. CDR3 coding DNA: TGCAGTGCCAGCGCGCTAGCGAAGTACAATGAGCAGTTCTTC. This translates into CSASALAKYNEQFF.

The genes are TRBV9 and TRBJ2-3, with D perhaps matching TRBD2 (5 bases). Trimming removed 0 bases at V and 0 bases at J, with 8 bases between. This CDR3 spans 15 amino acids. Per the germline V gene, CDR1 is SGDLS and CDR2 is YYNGEE. The CDR3 sequence is CASSVVGGSTDTQYF. CDR3 nucleotides: TGTGCCAGCAGCGTAGTAGGCGGGAGCACAGATACGCAGTATTTT. Full variable domain (outside the CDR3, taken from reference TRBV9 and TRBJ2-3): DSGVTQTPKHLITATGQRVTLRCSPRSGDLSVYWYQQSLDQGLQFLIQYYNGEERAKGNILERFSAQQFPDLHSELNLSSLELGDSALYFCASSVVGGSTDTQYFGPGTRLTVL.

The V call is TRBV28, the J call TRBJ1-1, with D unclear. Germline assignment: CDR1 MDHEN and CDR2 SYDVKM. V was clipped by 11 bases and J by 0 bases, with 10 bases between them. This CDR3 comprises 12 residues. The CDR3 sequence is CARTQMNTEAFF. The CDR3 nucleotides are TGTGCCCGAACTCAGATGAACACTGAAGCTTTCTTT.

The chain carries TRBV19 and TRBJ2-6, with D hard to call. Looked up from germline, CDR1 is LNHDA and CDR2 is SQIVND (reference sequence). Trimming stripped 6 bases from V and 4 bases from J, with 7 bases between. The CDR3 totals 13 residues. For the CDR3, the DNA is TGTGCCAGTAGAATCTTAGGGGCCAACGTCCTGACTTTC. Translated: CASRILGANVLTF.

The chain combines TRBV20-1 with TRBJ2-7; no definite D call. This CDR3 contains 14 residues. Germline V gene lookup returns CDR1 DFQATT and CDR2 SNEGSKA (reference sequence). Trimming left V 2 bases short and J 0 bases short, with 11 bases between. The CDR3 loop is CSARPYLGSYEQYF. CDR3 DNA: TGCAGTGCTAGACCTTACCTTGGCTCCTACGAGCAGTACTTC.

The V call is TRBV9, the J call TRBJ2-2; 8 bases are shared with TRBD1. This CDR3 contains 14 residues. J was trimmed by 6 bases and V by 1 base; bases with no gene match: 2. CDR1 is SGDLS, CDR2 YYNGEE, per germline. Here the CDR3 reads CASSVQGAAGELFF. The CDR3 nucleotides are TGTGCCAGCAGCGTACAGGGGGCAGCCGGGGAGCTGTTTTTT.

V gene TRBV19 combines with J gene TRBJ2-1; D is undetermined. This CDR3 contains 14 residues. Trimming left V 8 bases short and J 5 bases short, with 16 bases between. From germline, CDR1 is LNHDA and CDR2 SQIVND (reference sequence). As DNA, the CDR3 is TGTGCCAGTTGCGTCAACGGAGCCAACAATGAGCAGTTCTTC. This encodes CASCVNGANNEQFF.

The V and J genes are TRBV5-1 and TRBJ2-6, with unresolved D. V dropped 1 base and J dropped 0 bases, with 5 bases sitting between them. The CDR3 contains 15 residues. The germline CDR1 and CDR2 sequences are SGHRS and YFSETQ. CDR3 sequence: CASSLYTSGANVLTF. In DNA, the CDR3 is TGCGCCAGCAGCTTGTACACCTCTGGGGCCAACGTCCTGACTTTC.

This chain uses TRBV6-5 with TRBJ2-7; TRBD1 aligns across 9 bases. The CDR3 is 13 residues long. After removal of 7 bases from V and 2 bases from J, the junction contained 3 bases not matched to a gene. Germline values: CDR1 MNHEY, CDR2 SVGAGI. The CDR3 protein is CASTGTGPYEQYF. The CDR3 DNA sequence: TGTGCCAGCACCGGGACAGGGCCCTACGAGCAGTACTTC.

The rearrangement links TRBV2 to TRBJ2-4; the match to TRBD1 covers 7 bases. V trimming: 6 bases; J trimming: 2 bases; junction bases outside the gene matches: 4. This CDR3 has 14 amino acids. The V gene's germline CDR1 is SNHLY and CDR2 FYNNEI. The CDR3: CASRETGTKNIQYF. CDR3 sequence (DNA): TGTGCCAGCAGAGAGACAGGGACCAAAAACATTCAGTACTTC.

The chain joins TRBV25-1 to TRBJ2-1, with D uncertain. The CDR3 has 11 residues. V was cut by 3 bases and J by 13 bases, with 10 bases left in between. The germline V gene has CDR1 MGHDK and CDR2 SYGVNS. CDR3 DNA: TGTGCCAGCAGTGACTTCACCGACCAGTTCTTC. This translates into CASSDFTDQFF.

The genes are TRBV7-8 and TRBJ1-5; D is uncertain. V was clipped by 5 bases and J by 0 bases, with 8 bases between them. Germline CDR1 SGHVS, CDR2 FQNEAQ. This CDR3 is built from 14 residues. The CDR3, as DNA: TGTGCCAGCAGCACAAGGGTTAGCAATCAGCCCCAGCATTTT. The encoded protein is CASSTRVSNQPQHF.